Below, 25 T cell receptor beta chains from the same sample are listed, as sequenced in a study of cytomegalovirus exposure and HLA in healthy donors. Data came from immunoSEQ multiplex PCR; TCRdb stores just in-frame clones and leaves some out. The sample has some 160,000 clones; 88% are singletons. Sequenced input: PBMCs. The receptors originated from a man between 18 and 35 years old in good health and CMV-seronegative.

The CDR3 here is CSARQGTGSGNTIYF. The CDR3 DNA reads TGCAGCGCCCGACAGGGTACGGGCTCTGGAAACACCATATATTTT. This chain uses TRBV29-1 with TRBJ1-3, with 7 bases identical to TRBD1. Germline CDR1 is SQVTM and CDR2 is ANQGSEA. V lost 7 bases, J lost 0 bases, and 9 bases stayed unmatched. The CDR3 is 15 amino acids.

J is TRBJ2-5 and V is TRBV10-1; 8 positions match TRBD1. V trimming: 1 base; J trimming: 4 bases; junction bases outside the gene matches: 5. Germline CDR1 reads WNHNN; CDR2 reads SYGVQD (reference sequence). The CDR3 spans 15 residues. CDR3 sequence reads: CASSEFGRGRETQYF. The CDR3, as DNA: TGCGCCAGCAGTGAGTTCGGCAGGGGGCGAGAGACCCAGTACTTC.

This clone appeared once. The rearrangement joins TRBV6-1 to TRBJ1-6; 11 positions match TRBD1. Unmatched junction bases numbered 5, after V lost 7 bases and J lost 12 bases. CDR3 length: 13 residues. The germline gives CDR1 MNHNS, CDR2 SASEGT. The CDR3, as DNA: TGTGCCAGCACCGGGACAGGGGGACTACCCCTCCACTTT. Translated: CASTGTGGLPLHF.

The chain is built from TRBV28 and TRBJ1-5, with 8 bases fitting TRBD1. CDR1 is MDHEN, CDR2 SYDVKM, per germline. This CDR3 contains 14 residues. V lost 11 bases, J lost 2 bases, and 8 bases stayed unmatched. The CDR3 loop is CAVRSGQGNQPQHF. CDR3 bases: TGTGCCGTACGCTCGGGACAGGGCAATCAGCCCCAGCATTTT.

V usage is TRBV10-1 and J usage is TRBJ1-1; 7 bases are a match to TRBD1. This CDR3 is built from 15 residues. CDR1 and CDR2 (germline): WNHNN, SYGVQD (reference sequence). V shed 6 bases, J shed 1 base, and the junction held 8 bases outside the gene matches. CDR3 in DNA: TGCGCCAGCAGAGACGACAGGGATGAGAACACTGAAGCTTTCTTT. Protein: CASRDDRDENTEAFF.

The chain recombines TRBV6-1 with TRBJ2-7, with D maybe TRBD2 (5 bases). Trimming took off 1 base at V and 4 bases at J, with 11 bases between the two ends. Germline assignment: CDR1 MNHNS and CDR2 SASEGT. The CDR3 loop spans 14 amino acids. CDR3 sequence (DNA): TGTGCCAGCAGTGAAGGTGAGGGTTGGTACGAGCAGTACTTC. Amino acids: CASSEGEGWYEQYF.

The V gene is TRBV7-2, the J gene TRBJ1-2; TRBD1 is a possible D gene (5 bases). The germline V and J ends were trimmed by 5 bases and 8 bases, with 18 bases remaining between them. This CDR3 comprises 14 residues. Germline assignment: CDR1 SGHTA and CDR2 FQGNSA. The CDR3 sequence: CASSPQFGRVGYTF. Here the CDR3 DNA reads TGTGCCAGCAGCCCCCAGTTTGGCAGGGTGGGCTACACCTTC. The full variable domain, rest sourced from reference TRBV7-2 and TRBJ1-2, is GAGVSQSPSNKVTEKGKDVELRCDPISGHTALYWYRQSLGQGLEFLIYFQGNSAPDKSGLPSDRFSAERTGGSVSTLTIQRTQQEDSAVYLCASSPQFGRVGYTFGSGTRLTVV.

The V gene is TRBV7-2, the J gene TRBJ2-5; 11 bases map to TRBD1. Germline-derived CDR1 and CDR2 are SGHTA and FQGNSA. The CDR3 is made up of 18 amino acids. Trimming cost V 2 bases and J 7 bases; bases outside gene matches: 15. The CDR3 spells CASSLFLFGQGAGWTQYF. Written as DNA, the CDR3 is TGTGCCAGCAGCTTATTCCTTTTCGGACAGGGGGCCGGGTGGACCCAGTACTTC.

This clone was seen only a few times. The chain combines TRBV15 with TRBJ1-6, with D unclear. The germline V and J ends were trimmed by 4 bases and 9 bases, with 10 bases remaining between them. The germline gives CDR1 LNHNV, CDR2 YYDKDF (reference sequence). The CDR3 has 13 residues. CDR3 region: CATSTELISPLHF. The CDR3 DNA reads TGTGCCACCAGCACCGAGTTAATTTCACCCCTCCACTTT.

The chain recombines TRBV11-2 with TRBJ2-7, with 7 bases lining up with TRBD1. The CDR3 totals 15 residues. Germline V gives CDR1 SGHAT, CDR2 FQNNGV. Unmatched junction bases numbered 11, after V lost 3 bases and J lost 6 bases. The CDR3, as DNA: TGTGCCAGCAGCTTGTACCGGGACAGTATTAGCGAGCAGTACTTC. Translation gives CASSLYRDSISEQYF.

The rearrangement joins TRBV25-1 to TRBJ1-4; TRBD1 is a possible D gene (6 bases). Germline CDR1 MGHDK, CDR2 SYGVNS. V was clipped by 3 bases and J by 3 bases, with 20 bases between them. The CDR3 runs to 18 residues. The CDR3 region is CASSDPSRGGEANEKLFF. The DNA of the CDR3 is TGTGCCAGCAGTGACCCCTCGAGGGGGGGCGAAGCTAATGAAAAACTGTTTTTT.

The J gene is TRBJ1-1, the V gene TRBV5-4, with D perhaps TRBD1 (5 bases). The ends were cut back, 3 bases at V and 6 bases at J, with 12 bases in the middle. CDR1 is SGHNT, CDR2 YYREEE, per germline (reference sequence). The CDR3 has 13 amino acids. Here the CDR3 reads CASSSPSGAEAFF. The CDR3 DNA sequence: TGTGCCAGCAGCTCGCCATCGGGGGCTGAAGCTTTCTTT.

The chain uses TRBV10-3 and TRBJ1-2; TRBD1 is a possible D gene (5 bases). The V gene's germline CDR1 is ENHRY and CDR2 SYGVKD. The V gene lost 6 bases and the J gene lost 0 bases, with 17 bases spanning the gap. This CDR3 region has 16 residues. As DNA, the CDR3 is TGTGCCATCAGCTCCGGGAGGGGCCGAACTAACTATGGCTACACCTTC. This sequence encodes CAISSGRGRTNYGYTF.

The chain recombines TRBV6-1 with TRBJ2-5, with no clear D. Between the trimmed V and J ends, which lost 4 bases and 5 bases, there was a span of 11 bases. Germline V gives CDR1 MNHNS, CDR2 SASEGT. The CDR3 contains 13 residues. The CDR3 here is CASSAQVWETQYF. The CDR3 DNA reads TGTGCCAGCAGTGCCCAGGTCTGGGAGACCCAGTACTTC.

This sequence joins TRBV18 and TRBJ1-5, with TRBD1 as a possible D gene (6 bases). Germline V gene data show CDR1 as KGHSH and CDR2 as LQKENI. Trimming took off 3 bases at V and 7 bases at J, with 19 bases between the two ends. The CDR3 runs to 16 residues. The CDR3 sequence: CASSPTYDRSIQPQHF. Here the CDR3 DNA reads TGTGCCAGCTCACCTACTTATGACAGGAGCATCCAGCCCCAGCATTTT.

The V and J genes are TRBV10-1 and TRBJ1-1; TRBD1 aligns across 9 bases. The CDR3 sequence is 17 residues long. Unmatched junction bases numbered 14, after V lost 8 bases and J lost 1 base. Germline CDR1 is WNHNN and CDR2 is SYGVQD (reference sequence). In nucleotides, the CDR3 is TGCGCCAGCGCACCCTCCGGGAACAGGGGGCCGAACACTGAAGCTTTCTTT. Residues: CASAPSGNRGPNTEAFF.

The gene calls are TRBV18 and TRBJ1-5; TRBD1 is a possible D gene (5 bases). Germline V gene sequence: CDR1 KGHSH, CDR2 LQKENI. The CDR3 totals 15 residues. Trimming cost V 4 bases and J 0 bases, with 10 bases left between them. The CDR3 region is CASSRARDSNQPQHF. DNA for the CDR3: TGTGCCAGCTCACGTGCCAGGGATAGCAATCAGCCCCAGCATTTT.

This clone was seen a handful of times. The V gene is TRBV9, the J gene TRBJ1-6, with TRBD1 matching over 7 bases. Germline V lookup: CDR1 SGDLS, CDR2 YYNGEE. The J segment lost 6 bases and the V segment lost 0 bases, leaving 9 bases of the junction unmatched. The CDR3 length is 17 residues. CDR3 protein: CASSVAAGGEANSPLHF. The CDR3 DNA reads TGTGCCAGCAGCGTAGCTGCAGGGGGAGAGGCTAATTCACCCCTCCACTTT.

This chain joins TRBV27 and TRBJ1-2; D gene unclear. The V gene lost 6 bases and the J gene lost 4 bases, with 12 bases spanning the gap. This CDR3 has 13 amino acids. Germline V gives CDR1 MNHEY, CDR2 SMNVEV (reference sequence). The CDR3 loop is CASSHPDFYGYTF. The CDR3 DNA reads TGTGCCAGCAGCCATCCGGACTTCTATGGCTACACCTTC.

The chain uses TRBV28 and TRBJ2-1, with TRBD2 matching over 11 bases. Trimming at V came to 4 bases and at J to 9 bases, leaving 20 bases not matched to a gene. The germline V gene encodes CDR1 MDHEN and CDR2 SYDVKM. There are 19 residues in the CDR3. For the CDR3, the DNA is TGTGCCAGCAGTTCCGCCTCCGGCCCGGGACTAGCGGTGACCGGTGAGCAGTTCTTC. Amino acids: CASSSASGPGLAVTGEQFF.

V usage is TRBV19 and J usage is TRBJ1-5; 7 bases agree with TRBD1. With V trimmed by 5 bases and J by 0 bases, 4 bases remained unmatched. This CDR3 region has 15 residues. Germline V gene sequence: CDR1 LNHDA, CDR2 SQIVND (reference sequence). The chain's CDR3 is CASSAGTASNQPQHF. CDR3 DNA: TGTGCCAGTAGTGCCGGGACAGCTAGCAATCAGCCCCAGCATTTT.

The rearrangement joins TRBV4-3 to TRBJ2-1; 8 bases are shared with TRBD2. V was pared by 3 bases and J by 5 bases, with 6 bases of the junction left unmatched. This CDR3 has 15 residues. Germline assignment: CDR1 LGHNA and CDR2 YSLEER. This CDR3 reads CASSQVGTRHNEQFF. CDR3 sequence (DNA): TGCGCCAGCAGCCAGGTAGGGACTAGACACAATGAGCAGTTCTTC.

This clone has more than one count but fewer than ten. The chain has TRBV6-1 and TRBJ2-7, with 7 bases fitting TRBD1. Looked up from germline, CDR1 is MNHNS and CDR2 is SASEGT. After removal of 5 bases from V and 2 bases from J, the junction contained 6 bases not matched to a gene. The CDR3 length is 14 residues. The CDR3 DNA sequence: TGTGCCAGCAGTTGGGACAGTGTTACCTACGAGCAGTACGTC. As protein: CASSWDSVTYEQYV.

The J gene is TRBJ1-5, the V gene TRBV7-2, with D perhaps TRBD1 (6 bases). Germline CDR1 reads SGHTA; CDR2 reads FQGNSA. The CDR3 extends over 13 amino acids. Trimming took off 3 bases at V and 7 bases at J, with 10 bases between the two ends. CDR3 DNA: TGTGCCAGCAGCTTTAGGGGGGGCCAGCCCCAGCATTTT. This translates into CASSFRGGQPQHF.

V is TRBV6-5 and J is TRBJ1-2; TRBD1 agrees at 9 bases. Germline V gives CDR1 MNHEY, CDR2 SVGAGI. J was trimmed by 6 bases and V by 7 bases; bases with no gene match: 12. The CDR3 runs 15 residues. CDR3 sequence (DNA): TGTGCCAGCAACGATGTAGGGACAGGGAGGAATGGCTACACCTTC. It yields the protein CASNDVGTGRNGYTF.